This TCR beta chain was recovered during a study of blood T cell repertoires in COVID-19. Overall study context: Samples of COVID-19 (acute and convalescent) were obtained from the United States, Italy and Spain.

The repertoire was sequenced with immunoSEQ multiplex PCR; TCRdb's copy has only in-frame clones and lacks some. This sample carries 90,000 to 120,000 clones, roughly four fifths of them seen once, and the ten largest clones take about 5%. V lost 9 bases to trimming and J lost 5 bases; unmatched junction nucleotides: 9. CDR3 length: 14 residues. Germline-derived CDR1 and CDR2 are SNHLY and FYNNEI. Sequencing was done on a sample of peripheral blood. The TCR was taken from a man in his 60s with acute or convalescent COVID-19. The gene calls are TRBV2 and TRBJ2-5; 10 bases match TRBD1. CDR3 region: CARGRQGARETQYF. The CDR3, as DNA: TGTGCCAGGGGACGACAGGGGGCGAGGGAGACCCAGTACTTC. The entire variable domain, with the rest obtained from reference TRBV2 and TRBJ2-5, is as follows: EPEVTQTPSHQVTQMGQEVILRCVPISNHLYFYWYRQILGQKVEFLVSFYNNEISEKSEIFDDQFSVERPDGSNFTLKIRSTKLEDSAMYFCARGRQGARETQYFGPGTRLLVL.